These 10 T cell receptor beta chains came from one sample sequenced in a study of T cell responses to AZD1222 COVID-19 vaccine. Assay: immunoSEQ multiplex PCR; the TCRdb copy retains only in-frame clones and omits some. The table has 83,000 or so clones, 91% seen once. The source was peripheral blood, collected 28 days after the second AZD1222 dose. All receptors come from an adult who received the AZD1222 COVID-19 vaccine.

V usage is TRBV19 and J usage is TRBJ1-2; 7 nucleotides match TRBD1. The CDR3 has 15 residues. Germline CDR1 LNHDA, CDR2 SQIVND (reference sequence). V was clipped by 1 base and J by 6 bases; unmatched bases: 8. CDR3 bases: TGTGCCAGTAGTATAGTGAGGGGGACAGTAAATGGCTACACCTTC. This gives the protein CASSIVRGTVNGYTF.

The J gene is TRBJ2-2, the V gene TRBV6-6, with 7 bases aligning to TRBD1. J lost 7 bases, V lost 7 bases, and 9 bases had no gene match. The CDR3 has 14 amino acids. Germline V CDR1 and CDR2: MNHNY, SVGAGI (reference sequence). CDR3 loop: CASTGQAFGGELFF. In DNA form, the CDR3 reads TGTGCCAGCACCGGACAGGCATTCGGCGGGGAGCTGTTTTTT.

J is TRBJ1-5 and V is TRBV27; 9 bases align to TRBD1. CDR3 length: 15 amino acids. Per germline, CDR1 MNHEY and CDR2 SMNVEV (reference sequence). V shed 4 bases and J 5 bases; nucleotides not matched to a gene: 6. CDR3 in amino acids: CASSSSGTGYQPQHF. CDR3 DNA sequence: TGTGCCAGCAGTTCCTCCGGGACAGGGTATCAGCCCCAGCATTTT.

The V and J genes are TRBV6-6 and TRBJ2-7; D may be TRBD2 (6 bases). Germline V lookup: CDR1 MNHNY, CDR2 SVGAGI (reference sequence). The CDR3 consists of 15 residues. Trimming left V 6 bases short and J 2 bases short, with 17 bases between. CDR3 residues: CASSSAGREPYEQYF. CDR3 DNA: TGTGCCAGCAGCTCGGCTGGTCGGGAGCCCTACGAGCAGTACTTC.

The J gene is TRBJ2-7, the V gene TRBV12-3 or TRBV12-4; D may correspond to TRBD1 or TRBD2 (5 bases each). Trimming pared 8 bases from V and 7 bases from J, leaving 15 bases between. This CDR3 comprises 12 residues. The CDR3 region is CASGTVAQEQYF. The CDR3 DNA reads TGTGCCAGCGGGACGGTGGCTCAAGAGCAGTACTTC.

The gene calls are TRBV7-9 and TRBJ1-1; D is unresolved. V was shortened by 4 bases and J by 7 bases, with 10 bases between the two germline ends. CDR3 length equals 12 residues. CDR1 is SEHNR, CDR2 FQNEAQ, per germline (reference sequence). CDR3 DNA sequence: TGTGCCAGCAGCTCTAGCGGGTTTGAAGCTTTCTTT. Translating it yields CASSSSGFEAFF.

The chain recombines TRBV11-2 with TRBJ2-1, with D perhaps matching TRBD1 or TRBD2 (5 bases each). The CDR3 has 14 amino acids. Trimming took off 1 base at V and 7 bases at J, with 11 bases between the two ends. CDR1 SGHAT and CDR2 FQNNGV come from the germline V gene. The CDR3 nucleotides are TGTGCCAGCAGCTTAGCGGGGACGTTAAATGAGCAGTTCTTC. Amino acid sequence: CASSLAGTLNEQFF.

The gene calls are TRBV3-1 (or the pseudogene TRBV3-2) and TRBJ2-5; D ambiguous. Trimming removed 1 base from V and 1 base from J, with 7 bases in between. The CDR3 covers 14 residues. Germline CDR1 LGHDT, CDR2 YNNKEL (reference sequence). CDR3 protein: CASSQGAAQETQYF. The CDR3 region has the DNA TGTGCCAGCAGCCAAGGGGCAGCCCAAGAGACCCAGTACTTC.

This clone was observed a few times. V and J are TRBV7-9 and TRBJ2-5; 9 bases are a match to TRBD2. In germline, CDR1 is SEHNR, CDR2 FQNEAQ (reference sequence). The CDR3 consists of 16 residues. The V segment lost 5 bases and the J segment 5 bases; nucleotides outside the gene matches: 12. CDR3 sequence: CASSLGLAGGTETQYF. For the CDR3, the DNA is TGTGCCAGCAGCCTGGGACTAGCAGGGGGGACGGAGACCCAGTACTTC.

V and J are TRBV6-5 and TRBJ2-3, with TRBD1 matching 8 bases. J was trimmed by 8 bases and V by 7 bases; bases with no gene match: 14. Germline V gene data show CDR1 as MNHEY and CDR2 as SVGAGI. This CDR3 has 15 residues. CDR3 residues: CASTRDTATGGTQYF. The DNA of the CDR3 is TGTGCCAGCACCAGGGACACGGCTACAGGGGGTACGCAGTATTTT.